This record covers a single T cell receptor beta chain. CDR1 SGDLS and CDR2 YYNGEE come from the germline V gene. V was shortened by 0 bases and J by 7 bases, with 11 bases between the two germline ends. This CDR3 spans 14 amino acids. This record comes from a study of blood T cell repertoires in COVID-19. Sequencing used immunoSEQ multiplex PCR; TCRdb keeps in-frame clones, though not all of them. Of some 100,000 clones listed, about 80% were seen once; the top ten hold 6.6%. This sequence joins TRBV9 and TRBJ1-5; TRBD1 might be the D (5 bases). The origin of this receptor is a woman aged 45-65 years with acute or convalescent COVID-19. Input material: peripheral blood. CDR3: CASSVGSREQPQHF. The CDR3 region has the DNA TGTGCCAGCAGCGTAGGTTCCAGGGAACAGCCCCAGCATTTT.